This entry concerns a single TCR beta chain. Sequencing was performed with immunoSEQ multiplex PCR; in TCRdb, only in-frame clones are kept and a portion is missing. The sample contains 150,000 to 200,000 clones, roughly 90% of which appear only once. The data derive from a study of control samples from healthy donors and cancer patients. The V gene's germline CDR1 is MNHEY and CDR2 SMNVEV (reference sequence). V was shortened by 2 bases and J by 7 bases, with 11 bases between the two germline ends. This CDR3 contains 14 residues. This chain uses TRBV27 with TRBJ1-4; perhaps TRBD1 as D (5 bases). This sequence was found in a woman aged 45-60 years in good health. The sequencing input was blood. CDR3 protein: CASSLRGLPEKLFF. The CDR3 DNA sequence: TGTGCCAGCAGTTTACGGGGCCTCCCTGAAAAACTGTTTTTT.